This TCR beta chain was captured by sequencing in a study of regulatory T cells in long-lasting Graves disease. Turning to the study itself: The criterion for persistent Graves' disease was over 5 years of antithyroid drugs with positive TSH receptor antibodies. General study points: Persistent disease preferred TRBV28, TRBJ1-2 and TRBJ2-5.

About this clonotype itself: Antigen: not known.

According to the study, TCR beta libraries were built with iRepertoire HTBI primers and CDR3-region Arm-PCR. TCRdb processed the multiplex PCR reads anew with MiXCR; each CDR3 protein has one entry. Of fewer than 450,000 distinct CDR3 sequences detected, around 20% appear once; the ten largest clones hold about a quarter. Time point given: persistent/refractory GD, antithyroid drugs over 5 years with positive TRAb. Generation of the TCR library employed RNA extracted from PBMCs. Xi'an, China, was home to the endocrinology department that provided patients. The CDR3 has 14 residues. Looked up from germline, CDR1 is SEHNR and CDR2 is FQNEAQ (reference sequence). Trimming left V 6 bases short and J 0 bases short, with 12 bases between.

Sequences were derived from peripheral blood mononuclear cells (PBMCs), sampled when the disease was refractory, from a patient treated with antithyroid drugs. This receptor was identified in a female donor with Graves disease. The chain has TRBV7-9 and TRBJ2-7, with no clear D. The CDR3 is CASSFGPGSYEQYF. CDR3 coding DNA: TGTGCCAGCAGTTTCGGTCCCGGCTCCTACGAGCAGTACTTC.